Below, 18 T cell receptor beta chains from the same sample are listed, as sequenced in a study of beta chain features in type 1 diabetes. Reverse transcribing all isolated RNA meant expressed TCRB transcripts were sequenced. This table comes from immunoSEQ multiplex PCR, and its TCRdb copy is limited to in-frame clones, with some not included. Found here are roughly 400,000 clones, about 15% of them singletons; the top ten hold about 0.04%. Sequencing used naive CD4+ T cells from blood. The receptors originated from a man aged 25-45 years in good health.

The chain has TRBV2 and TRBJ2-7; 10 nucleotides match TRBD1. Trimming took 6 bases from V and 8 from J; bases not matched to a gene: 10. CDR3 length equals 14 residues. Per the germline V gene, CDR1 is SNHLY and CDR2 is FYNNEI. The CDR3 spells CASRSDRGHYQQYF. The CDR3 DNA reads TGTGCCAGCAGGTCAGACAGGGGGCATTACCAGCAGTACTTC.

V gene TRBV19 combines with J gene TRBJ2-7; 8 bases are a match to TRBD2. Losses at the gene ends were 5 bases for V and 5 bases for J; bases not matched to a gene: 8. The CDR3 has 14 amino acids. Germline loops: CDR1 LNHDA, CDR2 SQIVND (reference sequence). CDR3 residues: CASSSQAGVNEQYV. DNA for the CDR3: TGTGCCAGTAGTTCCCAAGCGGGAGTGAACGAGCAGTACGTC.

This clone was observed many times. The chain is built from TRBV10-3 and TRBJ2-3, with a tentative D call TRBD2 (7 bases). Per the germline V gene, CDR1 is ENHRY and CDR2 is SYGVKD. The CDR3 sequence is 17 residues long. V shed 4 bases and J shed 2 bases, with 19 bases lying between them. This chain's CDR3 is CAISANSPGGHTDTQYF. The CDR3 region has the DNA TGTGCCATCAGTGCCAATTCACCGGGGGGACACACAGATACGCAGTATTTT.

This clone was seen a few times. The V and J genes are TRBV5-4 and TRBJ2-3; 10 bases agree with TRBD1. J was trimmed by 3 bases and V by 4 bases; bases with no gene match: 5. Germline V gives CDR1 SGHNT, CDR2 YYREEE (reference sequence). The CDR3 is 15 residues long. Here the CDR3 reads CASSQMGQGTDTQYF. The CDR3 DNA sequence: TGTGCCAGCAGCCAGATGGGACAGGGGACAGATACGCAGTATTTT.

This clone turned up a few times. The rearrangement links TRBV20-1 to TRBJ1-1; 8 bases agree with TRBD1. The CDR3 has 11 amino acids. Germline V CDR1 and CDR2: DFQATT, SNEGSKA (reference sequence). Trimming at V came to 4 bases and at J to 8 bases, leaving 3 bases not matched to a gene. CDR3 residues: CSATRGQEAFF. In nucleotides, the CDR3 is TGCAGTGCTACCAGGGGGCAAGAAGCTTTCTTT.

This clone was seen a handful of times. The V call is TRBV18, the J call TRBJ2-3, with D uncertain. The CDR3 is made up of 10 amino acids. Between the trimmed V and J ends, which lost 6 bases and 4 bases, there was a span of 2 bases. Germline lookup yields CDR1 KGHSH and CDR2 LQKENI. The CDR3 coding sequence is TGTGCCAGCTCGTCAGATACGCAGTATTTT. It specifies CASSSDTQYF.

This sequence joins TRBV29-1 and TRBJ2-5, with 8 bases fitting TRBD2. From germline, CDR1 is SQVTM and CDR2 ANQGSEA. The ends lost 7 bases at V and 5 bases at J; junction bases unmatched: 9. The CDR3 has 13 residues. CDR3 region: CSAPGGGWETQYF. The CDR3 region has the DNA TGCAGCGCCCCGGGGGGGGGCTGGGAGACCCAGTACTTC.

This CDR3 reads CASSLASAQPQHF. The CDR3 bases are TGTGCCAGCAGCTTGGCCTCGGCCCAGCCCCAGCATTTT. This sequence joins TRBV5-6 and TRBJ1-5; D unclear. The germline V and J ends were trimmed by 0 bases and 7 bases, with 8 bases remaining between them. The CDR3 has 13 amino acids. Germline V gives CDR1 SGHDT, CDR2 YYEEEE. Complete variable domain (other parts from reference TRBV5-6 and TRBJ1-5): DAGVTQSPTHLIKTRGQQVTLRCSPKSGHDTVSWYQQALGQGPQFIFQYYEEEERQRGNFPDRFSGHQFPNYSSELNVNALLLGDSALYLCASSLASAQPQHFGDGTRLSIL.

This clone was seen a few times. This chain uses TRBV7-6 with TRBJ2-1; TRBD2 aligns across 11 bases. Germline V gene sequence: CDR1 SGHVS, CDR2 FNYEAQ. J gave up 6 bases and V 1 base, and 8 bases lay outside the gene matches. The CDR3 is 17 residues long. For the CDR3, the DNA is TGTGCCAGCAGCTTAGGACTGACTCTAGCGGGGGGCAATGAGCAGTTCTTC. Translated: CASSLGLTLAGGNEQFF.

This clone was seen a handful of times. The chain has TRBV11-2 and TRBJ2-3, with D uncertain. The CDR3 runs to 14 residues. V was pared by 1 base and J by 4 bases, with 9 bases between. The germline CDR1 and CDR2 sequences are SGHAT and FQNNGV. The CDR3 loop reads CASSLGRTSDTQYF. In DNA, the CDR3 is TGTGCCAGCAGCTTAGGTCGGACCTCAGATACGCAGTATTTT.

This CDR3 is CASSQEAKVPDLCYEQYV. CDR3 bases: TGTGCCAGCAGCCAAGAGGCCAAGGTTCCGGACCTCTGCTACGAGCAGTACGTC. This chain connects TRBV14 to TRBJ2-7; no firm D call. In germline, CDR1 is SGHDN, CDR2 FVKESK. The CDR3 sequence is 18 residues long. V was shortened by 0 bases and J by 3 bases, with 21 bases between the two germline ends.

The J gene is TRBJ2-3, the V gene TRBV5-1, with TRBD2 as a possible D gene (5 bases). Germline V lookup: CDR1 SGHRS, CDR2 YFSETQ. V was shortened by 4 bases and J by 0 bases, with 12 bases between the two germline ends. There are 15 residues in the CDR3. CDR3: CASSRRTASTDTQYF. Written as DNA, the CDR3 is TGCGCCAGCAGCCGTAGGACTGCTAGCACAGATACGCAGTATTTT.

The rearrangement links TRBV6-4 to TRBJ2-5, with D maybe TRBD1 (7 bases). CDR3 size: 13 residues. Trimming took 4 bases from V and 4 from J, leaving 10 bases between them. Germline V CDR1 and CDR2: MRHNA, SNTAGT. The CDR3 loop reads CASSAGGGETQYF. The CDR3 DNA sequence: TGTGCCAGCAGTGCAGGGGGAGGAGAGACCCAGTACTTC.

This clone was detected a few times. The chain combines TRBV5-1 with TRBJ2-1; a possible D gene is TRBD2 (5 bases). Trimming shortened V by 4 bases and J by 1 base, and 18 bases separated the two germline ends. Germline values: CDR1 SGHRS, CDR2 YFSETQ. This CDR3 contains 17 residues. The CDR3 here is CASSLTITGGSYNEQFF. CDR3 sequence (DNA): TGCGCCAGCAGCCTGACAATAACCGGAGGTTCCTACAATGAGCAGTTCTTC.

The V gene is TRBV15, the J gene TRBJ2-3; D gene unclear. Per the germline V gene, CDR1 is LNHNV and CDR2 is YYDKDF (reference sequence). V lost 3 bases to trimming and J lost 3 bases, with 10 bases between them. The CDR3 extends over 14 amino acids. This CDR3 is CATSRAQVTDTQYF. CDR3 sequence (DNA): TGTGCCACCAGCAGGGCCCAGGTTACAGATACGCAGTATTTT.

The J gene is TRBJ2-1, the V gene TRBV9; 9 positions match TRBD2. CDR3 length: 17 residues. Germline trimming cut 4 bases from V and 6 bases from J; bases unmatched to any gene: 14. The germline V gene encodes CDR1 SGDLS and CDR2 YYNGEE. CDR3 region: CASSPAPERGAGNEQFF. DNA for the CDR3: TGTGCCAGCAGCCCCGCGCCGGAGCGGGGGGCCGGCAATGAGCAGTTCTTC.

This clone occurred a few times. In the same sample, other DNA sequences code for this CDR3. The J gene is TRBJ2-5, the V gene TRBV14; no clear D. V lost 3 bases, J lost 0 bases, and 5 bases lay in between. CDR3 length equals 13 residues. The V gene's germline CDR1 is SGHDN and CDR2 FVKESK. This CDR3 reads CASSQTYQETQYF. CDR3 DNA: TGTGCCAGCAGCCAGACGTACCAAGAGACCCAGTACTTC.

The chain uses TRBV7-8 and TRBJ2-1; 12 bases are shared with TRBD2. V was clipped by 4 bases and J by 7 bases; unmatched bases: 5. Germline V gene sequence: CDR1 SGHVS, CDR2 FQNEAQ. CDR3 size: 15 residues. The CDR3 DNA follows: TGTGCCAGCAGCTCGACTAGCGGGAGAACGAATGAGCAGTTCTTC. This translates into CASSSTSGRTNEQFF.